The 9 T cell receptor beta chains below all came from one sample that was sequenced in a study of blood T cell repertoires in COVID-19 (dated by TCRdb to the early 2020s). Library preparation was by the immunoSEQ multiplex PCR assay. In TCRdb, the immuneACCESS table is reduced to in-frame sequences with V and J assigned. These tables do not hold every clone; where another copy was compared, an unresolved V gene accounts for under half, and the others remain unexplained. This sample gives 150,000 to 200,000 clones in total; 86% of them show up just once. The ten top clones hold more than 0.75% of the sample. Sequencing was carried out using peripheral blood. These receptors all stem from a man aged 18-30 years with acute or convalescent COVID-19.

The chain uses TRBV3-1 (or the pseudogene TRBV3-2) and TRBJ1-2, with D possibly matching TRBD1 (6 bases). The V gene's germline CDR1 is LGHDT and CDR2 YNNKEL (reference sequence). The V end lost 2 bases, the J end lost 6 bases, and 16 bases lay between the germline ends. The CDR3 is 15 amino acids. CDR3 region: CASSQTTGLGHGYTF. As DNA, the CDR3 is TGTGCCAGCAGCCAAACGACAGGTCTAGGCCATGGCTACACCTTC.

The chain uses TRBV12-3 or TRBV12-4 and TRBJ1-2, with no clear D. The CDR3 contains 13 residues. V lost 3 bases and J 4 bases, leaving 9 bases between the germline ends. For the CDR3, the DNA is TGTGCCAGCAGTTTGAGCATCGGCTATGGCTACACCTTC. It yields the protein CASSLSIGYGYTF.

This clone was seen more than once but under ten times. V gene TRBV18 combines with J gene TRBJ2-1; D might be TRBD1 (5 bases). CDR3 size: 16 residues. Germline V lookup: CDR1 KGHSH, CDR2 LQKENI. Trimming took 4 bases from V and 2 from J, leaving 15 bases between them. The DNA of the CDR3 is TGTGCCAGCTCACATGGGCTCGGACACCCCTACAATGAGCAGTTCTTC. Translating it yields CASSHGLGHPYNEQFF.

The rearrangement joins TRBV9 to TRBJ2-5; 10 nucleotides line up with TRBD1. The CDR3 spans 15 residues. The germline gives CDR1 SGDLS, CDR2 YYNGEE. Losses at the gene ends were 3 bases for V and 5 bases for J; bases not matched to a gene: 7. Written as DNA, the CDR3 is TGTGCCAGCAGCGCTACGACAGGGGGCGTCGAGACCCAGTACTTC. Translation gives CASSATTGGVETQYF. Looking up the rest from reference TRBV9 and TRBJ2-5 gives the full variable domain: DSGVTQTPKHLITATGQRVTLRCSPRSGDLSVYWYQQSLDQGLQFLIQYYNGEERAKGNILERFSAQQFPDLHSELNLSSLELGDSALYFCASSATTGGVETQYFGPGTRLLVL.

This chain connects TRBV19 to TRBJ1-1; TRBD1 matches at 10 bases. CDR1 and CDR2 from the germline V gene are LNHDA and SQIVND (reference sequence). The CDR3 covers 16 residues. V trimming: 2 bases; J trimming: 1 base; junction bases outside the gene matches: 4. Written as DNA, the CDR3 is TGTGCCAGTAGTATAAAGACAGGGGGCGGGAACACTGAAGCTTTCTTT. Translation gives CASSIKTGGGNTEAFF.

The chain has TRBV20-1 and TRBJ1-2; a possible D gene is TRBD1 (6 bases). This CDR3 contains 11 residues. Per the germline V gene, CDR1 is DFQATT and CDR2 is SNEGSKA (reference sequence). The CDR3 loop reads CISYRVGGYTF. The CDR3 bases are TGCATTTCTTACAGGGTCGGCGGCTACACCTTC.

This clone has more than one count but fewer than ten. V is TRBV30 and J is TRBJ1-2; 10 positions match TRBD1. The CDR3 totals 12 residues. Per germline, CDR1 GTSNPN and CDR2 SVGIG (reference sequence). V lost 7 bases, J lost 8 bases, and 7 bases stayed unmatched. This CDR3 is CASGDRGWGYTF. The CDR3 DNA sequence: TGTGCCTCAGGGGACAGGGGTTGGGGCTACACCTTC.

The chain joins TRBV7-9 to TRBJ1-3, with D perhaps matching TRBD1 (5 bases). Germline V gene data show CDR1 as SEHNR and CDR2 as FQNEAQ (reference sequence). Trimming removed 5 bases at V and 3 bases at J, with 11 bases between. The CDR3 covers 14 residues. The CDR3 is CASSPDTRGNTIYF. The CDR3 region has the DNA TGTGCCAGCAGCCCGGACACCCGTGGAAACACCATATATTTT.

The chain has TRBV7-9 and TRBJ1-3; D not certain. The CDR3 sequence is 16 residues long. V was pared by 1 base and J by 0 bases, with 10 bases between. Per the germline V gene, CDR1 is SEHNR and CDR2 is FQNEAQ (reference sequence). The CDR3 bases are TGTGCCAGCAGCTTAGTAGAGCGCAGCTCTGGAAACACCATATATTTT. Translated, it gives CASSLVERSSGNTIYF.